These 28 T cell receptor beta chains were sequenced from one sample in a study of blood T cell repertoires in COVID-19 (dated by TCRdb to about 2020). Library generation was performed with the immunoSEQ multiplex PCR assay. Sourced from immuneACCESS, this table was stored by TCRdb with only in-frame sequences that have V and J called. A share of the clones is absent; for the studies checked, an unresolved V gene accounts for under half, and the remainder has no known explanation. Recorded for this sample are around 240,000 clones; 70% to 90% of them occurred a single time. The ten top clones hold approximately 2% of the sample. Input material: PBMCs or T cells enriched from blood (not recorded which). These receptors all come from a woman aged 45-60 years who had recovered from COVID-19.

V usage is TRBV7-8 and J usage is TRBJ1-2, with D tentatively TRBD1 (5 bases). Trimming removed 5 bases at V and 4 bases at J, with 14 bases between. Germline values: CDR1 SGHVS, CDR2 FQNEAQ. The CDR3 sequence is 14 residues long. DNA of the CDR3: TGTGCCAGCAGCAGACAGCTTATGGGCTATGGCTACACCTTC. This codes for CASSRQLMGYGYTF.

The rearrangement uses TRBV4-1 and TRBJ2-1; possibly TRBD1 for D (6 bases). The germline V and J ends were trimmed by 0 bases and 0 bases, with 12 bases remaining between them. Germline CDR1 reads MGHRA; CDR2 reads YSYEKL. This CDR3 is 17 amino acids long. CDR3 bases: TGCGCCAGCAGCCAAGACCCCGGACAGAGCTCCTACAATGAGCAGTTCTTC. It codes for CASSQDPGQSSYNEQFF.

The chain is built from TRBV29-1 and TRBJ2-7; 11 positions match TRBD1. With 1 base clipped from V and 5 bases from J, the junction kept 7 bases outside the gene matches. This CDR3 is 15 amino acids long. CDR1 is SQVTM, CDR2 ANQGSEA, per germline. The CDR3 sequence is CSVEAKDRGRHEQYF. CDR3 in DNA: TGCAGCGTTGAAGCTAAGGACAGGGGGCGCCACGAGCAGTACTTC.

The chain joins TRBV7-9 to TRBJ2-7, with 11 bases fitting TRBD2. In germline, CDR1 is SEHNR, CDR2 FQNEAQ (reference sequence). This CDR3 is built from 15 residues. The trim removed 1 base at V and 3 bases at J, leaving 2 bases unmatched. CDR3 in amino acids: CASSLDTSGSYEQYF. The CDR3 DNA is TGTGCCAGCAGCTTAGACACTAGCGGGAGCTACGAGCAGTACTTC.

This sequence joins TRBV18 and TRBJ1-2, with unresolved D. This CDR3 region has 13 residues. V was shortened by 3 bases and J by 3 bases, with 8 bases between the two germline ends. The germline V gene encodes CDR1 KGHSH and CDR2 LQKENI. The CDR3 loop reads CASSPEGDYGYTF. CDR3 in DNA: TGTGCCAGCTCACCGGAGGGAGACTATGGCTACACCTTC.

The gene calls are TRBV27 and TRBJ2-7; the D is unclear. In germline, CDR1 is MNHEY, CDR2 SMNVEV (reference sequence). With 1 base removed from V and 2 bases from J, the gap between germline ends came to 6 bases. This CDR3 contains 13 residues. The CDR3 sequence is CASSLLHPYEQYF. The CDR3 DNA reads TGTGCCAGCAGTTTATTACATCCCTACGAGCAGTACTTC.

The chain has TRBV6-4 and TRBJ2-2; D perhaps matches TRBD1 (6 bases). The CDR3 loop spans 15 amino acids. Germline V gene data show CDR1 as MRHNA and CDR2 as SNTAGT. The V and J ends lost 3 bases and 7 bases respectively, with 15 bases between them. The chain's CDR3 is CASSELQGFVGELFF. In DNA form, the CDR3 reads TGTGCCAGCAGTGAACTCCAGGGGTTCGTCGGGGAGCTGTTTTTT.

This rearrangement joins TRBV6-4 to TRBJ2-3, with TRBD2 identical over 8 bases. Germline values: CDR1 MRHNA, CDR2 SNTAGT. V was pared by 4 bases and J by 4 bases, with 13 bases of the junction left unmatched. This CDR3 has 17 residues. The CDR3 sequence is CASSARQIAGLADTQYF. The CDR3 nucleotides are TGTGCCAGCAGTGCACGGCAAATAGCGGGATTGGCAGATACGCAGTATTTT.

The genes are TRBV15 and TRBJ2-1, with a tentative D call TRBD1 (5 bases). V shed 1 base and J shed 4 bases, with 11 bases lying between them. The CDR3 sequence is 15 residues long. CDR1 and CDR2 (germline): LNHNV, YYDKDF (reference sequence). CDR3 in amino acids: CATSRVQGSYNEQFF. Here the CDR3 DNA reads TGTGCCACCAGCAGAGTTCAGGGCAGTTACAATGAGCAGTTCTTC.

The chain has TRBV19 and TRBJ1-4; the D gene is possibly TRBD1 (5 bases). The CDR3 spans 16 residues. From germline, CDR1 is LNHDA and CDR2 SQIVND (reference sequence). Trimming left V 1 base short and J 0 bases short, with 9 bases between. The CDR3 is CASSIARTTTNEKLFF. CDR3 DNA sequence: TGTGCCAGTAGTATAGCCAGGACAACAACTAATGAAAAACTGTTTTTT.

The chain recombines TRBV28 with TRBJ2-7; 7 bases fit TRBD2. Trimming took 1 base from V and 5 from J; bases not matched to a gene: 5. The CDR3 loop spans 14 amino acids. Germline-derived CDR1 and CDR2 are MDHEN and SYDVKM. CDR3 region: CASSLLAGENEQYF. The CDR3 DNA reads TGTGCCAGCAGTTTATTGGCGGGAGAAAACGAGCAGTACTTC.

V is TRBV2 and J is TRBJ2-3; tentative D call: TRBD1 (6 bases). The CDR3 has 14 residues. Per the germline V gene, CDR1 is SNHLY and CDR2 is FYNNEI. Trimming took 2 bases from V and 4 from J, leaving 10 bases between them. As DNA, the CDR3 is TGTGCCAGCAGTGAAATGGACAGACCAGATACGCAGTATTTT. Its protein product is CASSEMDRPDTQYF.

The V gene is TRBV5-1, the J gene TRBJ2-2; 7 positions match TRBD1. The CDR3 totals 16 residues. Germline trimming cut 0 bases from V and 3 bases from J; bases unmatched to any gene: 5. Germline values: CDR1 SGHRS, CDR2 YFSETQ. The CDR3 region has the DNA TGCGCCAGCAGCTTGGTTTGGCAGGGGGACACCGGGGAGCTGTTTTTT. As protein: CASSLVWQGDTGELFF.

The V call is TRBV5-1, the J call TRBJ2-1; 8 bases match TRBD2. The CDR3 is 15 amino acids. V was pared by 3 bases and J by 8 bases, with 10 bases of the junction left unmatched. Germline values: CDR1 SGHRS, CDR2 YFSETQ. The CDR3: CASSWGGLGGDEQFF. The DNA of the CDR3 is TGCGCCAGCAGCTGGGGCGGACTCGGGGGGGATGAGCAGTTCTTC.

The chain joins TRBV11-2 to TRBJ2-1; TRBD2 matches at 9 bases. The CDR3 consists of 18 residues. CDR1 and CDR2 from the germline V gene are SGHAT and FQNNGV. Unmatched junction bases numbered 7, after V lost 1 base and J lost 0 bases. Written as DNA, the CDR3 is TGTGCCAGCAGCTTAGGGCGCCTAGCGGGGAGCTCCTACAATGAGCAGTTCTTC. Amino acids: CASSLGRLAGSSYNEQFF.

The V gene is TRBV27, the J gene TRBJ2-3; TRBD1 aligns across 7 bases. From germline, CDR1 is MNHEY and CDR2 SMNVEV (reference sequence). The CDR3 spans 15 residues. V gave up 6 bases and J gave up 1 base; unmatched junction bases: 7. The CDR3 spells CASRGTESRTDTQYF. The CDR3 DNA reads as TGTGCCAGCAGAGGGACAGAGTCACGCACAGATACGCAGTATTTT.

The chain is built from TRBV5-1 and TRBJ2-1; 9 bases are shared with TRBD2. Germline V CDR1 and CDR2: SGHRS, YFSETQ. The V segment lost 4 bases and the J segment 3 bases; nucleotides outside the gene matches: 5. The CDR3 sequence is 15 residues long. CDR3 region: CASSLQTSGYNEQFF. The CDR3 DNA follows: TGCGCCAGCAGCCTCCAGACTAGCGGCTACAATGAGCAGTTCTTC.

The chain recombines TRBV6-4 with TRBJ1-2; D is undetermined. CDR1 and CDR2 (germline): MRHNA, SNTAGT. This CDR3 has 13 residues. V lost 4 bases and J 8 bases, leaving 14 bases between the germline ends. DNA of the CDR3: TGTGCCAGCAGTGGACTACCTCAAGGAGGCTACACCTTC. This encodes CASSGLPQGGYTF.

The table lists this clone with a few counts. The chain recombines TRBV27 with TRBJ1-4; maybe TRBD1 (6 bases). Germline CDR1 MNHEY, CDR2 SMNVEV (reference sequence). CDR3 length: 16 residues. V lost 4 bases, J lost 5 bases, and 17 bases lay in between. Here the CDR3 DNA reads TGTGCCAGCAGTTACCGCACAGGGATAGGGAATGAAAAACTGTTTTTT. Amino acid sequence: CASSYRTGIGNEKLFF.

This chain connects TRBV28 to TRBJ2-7, with a weak D call TRBD1 (7 bases). The CDR3 totals 14 residues. Germline V lookup: CDR1 MDHEN, CDR2 SYDVKM. Trimming took 7 bases from V and 1 from J, leaving 14 bases between them. CDR3 DNA sequence: TGTGCCAGCAAAAGGGCAGGGGGGTCCTACGAGCAGTACTTC. This gives the protein CASKRAGGSYEQYF.

As to this clone: A read error may produce the germline difference seen at one junction end. The chain is built from TRBV6-5 and TRBJ1-6; 7 positions match TRBD1. The CDR3 loop spans 14 amino acids. The germline gives CDR1 MNHEY, CDR2 SVGAGI. CDR3 coding DNA: TGTGCCAGCAGACGACAGGGCTATATTTCACCCCTCCACTTT. It is translated as CASRRQGYISPLHF.

For the CDR3, the DNA is TGCGCCAGCAGCCAAGGGGCAGGGGGTAGCTCTGGAAACACCATATATTTT. Translated, it gives CASSQGAGGSSGNTIYF. This chain links TRBV4-1 with TRBJ1-3; 7 positions agree with TRBD1. CDR3 length: 17 amino acids. Per the germline V gene, CDR1 is MGHRA and CDR2 is YSYEKL. J lost 0 bases, V lost 1 base, and 6 bases had no gene match.

Turning to this clone: Distinct nucleotide sequences in the sample also encode this CDR3. The chain couples TRBV27 to TRBJ2-2; TRBD2 matches 13 bases. The ends lost 6 bases at V and 1 base at J; junction bases unmatched: 2. The CDR3 extends over 16 amino acids. Germline values: CDR1 MNHEY, CDR2 SMNVEV (reference sequence). The chain's CDR3 is CASRRTSGRNTGELFF. DNA of the CDR3: TGTGCCAGCAGACGGACTAGCGGGAGGAACACCGGGGAGCTGTTTTTT.

The chain uses TRBV7-9 and TRBJ1-1, with unresolved D. V was trimmed by 10 bases and J by 0 bases, leaving 9 bases between them. The CDR3 has 12 residues. Per the germline V gene, CDR1 is SEHNR and CDR2 is FQNEAQ (reference sequence). The CDR3 sequence is CANRLMNTEAFF. Written as DNA, the CDR3 is TGTGCCAACAGACTCATGAACACTGAAGCTTTCTTT.

This clone showed up just once. The chain links TRBV24-1 to TRBJ1-2; 10 positions agree with TRBD1. The CDR3 totals 15 residues. The trim removed 7 bases at V and 3 bases at J, leaving 7 bases unmatched. The germline V gene encodes CDR1 KGHDR and CDR2 SFDVKD. For the CDR3, the DNA is TGTGCCACCAGAGCAGACAGGGGGCGCGACTATGGCTACACCTTC. Its protein product is CATRADRGRDYGYTF.

CDR3 sequence (DNA): TGCGCCAGCAGCTTGGACGGCGGGTATAATTCACCCCTCCACTTT. This translates into CASSLDGGYNSPLHF. V is TRBV5-1 and J is TRBJ1-6; D is ambiguous. The CDR3 sequence is 15 residues long. The V end lost 0 bases, the J end lost 4 bases, and 8 bases lay between the germline ends. CDR1 is SGHRS, CDR2 YFSETQ, per germline.

The chain combines TRBV28 with TRBJ2-2, with TRBD1 identical over 11 bases. The junction had 9 bases not matched to a gene; V was cut back by 6 bases and J by 6 bases. CDR3 size: 16 residues. From germline, CDR1 is MDHEN and CDR2 SYDVKM. The CDR3 DNA follows: TGTGCCAGCAGACCCTCCGGGACAGGGGGGTCCGGGGAGCTGTTTTTT. This translates into CASRPSGTGGSGELFF.

The CDR3 protein is CASSPLGGPSYEQYF. The DNA for the CDR3 is TGCGCCAGCAGCCCATTGGGGGGGCCCTCCTACGAGCAGTACTTC. V gene TRBV5-1 combines with J gene TRBJ2-7, with D maybe TRBD2 (7 bases). This CDR3 has 15 amino acids. The V end was cut by 4 bases, the J end by 0 bases, with 14 bases between. CDR1 is SGHRS, CDR2 YFSETQ, per germline.